This passage covers 27 T cell receptor beta chains from one sample sequenced in a study of blood T cell repertoires in COVID-19. The protocol was immunoSEQ multiplex PCR, while the TCRdb copy is restricted to in-frame clones and leaves out a portion. This sample yields about 170,000 clones, of which more than 70% are seen a single time; over 2% belongs to the top ten. The sample comprised peripheral blood. These receptors all come from a man aged 45-60 years who had recovered from COVID-19.

V and J are TRBV5-1 and TRBJ2-7, with D perhaps matching TRBD1 (6 bases). V was trimmed by 5 bases and J by 9 bases, leaving 30 bases between them. Germline CDR1 is SGHRS and CDR2 is YFSETQ. This CDR3 region has 17 residues. The DNA of the CDR3 is TGCGCCAGCAGTGTACGTCGTCCTGCAGGGGATACATTGGGGCAGTACTTC. This encodes CASSVRRPAGDTLGQYF.

The J gene is TRBJ2-4, the V gene TRBV19; TRBD1 is a possible D gene (5 bases). The V and J ends lost 4 bases and 0 bases respectively, with 13 bases between them. Germline-derived CDR1 and CDR2 are LNHDA and SQIVND (reference sequence). The CDR3 extends over 16 amino acids. CDR3 amino acids: CASSRDRLLAKNIQYF. The CDR3 nucleotides read TGTGCCAGTAGTAGAGACAGACTTCTAGCCAAAAACATTCAGTACTTC. The full variable domain, completed using reference TRBV19 and TRBJ2-4, is DGGITQSPKYLFRKEGQNVTLSCEQNLNHDAMYWYRQDPGQGLRLIYYSQIVNDFQKGDIAEGYSVSREKKESFPLTVTSAQKNPTAFYLCASSRDRLLAKNIQYFGAGTRLSVL.

The gene calls are TRBV28 and TRBJ1-2; D perhaps matches TRBD1 (5 bases). The CDR3 sequence is 18 residues long. Germline V lookup: CDR1 MDHEN, CDR2 SYDVKM. Trimming cost V 7 bases and J 3 bases, with 27 bases left between them. CDR3 bases: TGTGCCAGCAACTTAAGGAGGGGCTCCGGGGCCAACGACTATGGCTACACCTTC. It codes for CASNLRRGSGANDYGYTF.

The rearrangement joins TRBV9 to TRBJ2-6; D remains unclear. V lost 4 bases and J 0 bases, leaving 11 bases between the germline ends. From germline, CDR1 is SGDLS and CDR2 YYNGEE. This CDR3 is 16 amino acids long. Here the CDR3 DNA reads TGTGCCAGCAGCCCCCTAGACGGCTCTGGGGCCAACGTCCTGACTTTC. Translation gives CASSPLDGSGANVLTF.

The V call is TRBV25-1, the J call TRBJ2-5; 8 bases are a match to TRBD2. V shed 5 bases, J shed 4 bases, and the junction held 12 bases outside the gene matches. Germline values: CDR1 MGHDK, CDR2 SYGVNS. CDR3 length: 16 amino acids. CDR3 protein: CASSPSGGGSAETQYF. CDR3 bases: TGTGCCAGCAGTCCTTCGGGAGGGGGATCAGCAGAGACCCAGTACTTC.

The gene calls are TRBV2 and TRBJ2-7; 10 positions match TRBD2. V lost 2 bases to trimming and J lost 0 bases; unmatched junction nucleotides: 1. CDR1 is SNHLY, CDR2 FYNNEI, per germline. There are 15 residues in the CDR3. The CDR3 loop reads CASSETSGDSYEQYF. In DNA, the CDR3 is TGTGCCAGCAGTGAAACTAGCGGGGACTCCTACGAGCAGTACTTC.

The CDR3 DNA follows: TGTGCCAGCAGCTTAGGAGGCAGGGGGGTTAACCTCTCTTTCTTC. It is translated as CASSLGGRGVNLSFF. The chain combines TRBV7-2 with TRBJ2-1; possibly TRBD1 for D (7 bases). CDR3 size: 15 residues. Germline CDR1 and CDR2: SGHTA and FQGNSA. The V and J ends lost 1 base and 16 bases respectively, with 23 bases between them.

This CDR3 is CASSSPLGVLRNEQYF. CDR3 DNA: TGTGCCAGCAGTTCCCCCCTGGGAGTCCTAAGAAACGAGCAGTACTTC. The V call is TRBV11-2, the J call TRBJ2-7, with D perhaps TRBD2 (5 bases). This CDR3 is 16 amino acids long. Trimming shortened V by 6 bases and J by 5 bases, and 23 bases separated the two germline ends. Per germline, CDR1 SGHAT and CDR2 FQNNGV. Full variable domain (remainder filled in from reference TRBV11-2 and TRBJ2-7): EAGVAQSPRYKIIEKRQSVAFWCNPISGHATLYWYQQILGQGPKLLIQFQNNGVVDDSQLPKDRFSAERLKGVDSTLKIQPAKLEDSAVYLCASSSPLGVLRNEQYFGPGTRLTVT.

This rearrangement joins TRBV28 to TRBJ2-1, with D perhaps TRBD2 (5 bases). V dropped 8 bases and J dropped 4 bases, with 15 bases sitting between them. Germline values: CDR1 MDHEN, CDR2 SYDVKM. The length of the CDR3 is 14 residues. CDR3 DNA sequence: TGTGCCAGCGGAAAGTCCGGGAAATACAATGAGCAGTTCTTC. Amino acid sequence: CASGKSGKYNEQFF.

This chain connects TRBV6-6 to TRBJ2-2, with D hard to call. With 5 bases removed from V and 6 bases from J, the gap between germline ends came to 13 bases. This CDR3 region has 14 residues. Germline-derived CDR1 and CDR2 are MNHNY and SVGAGI (reference sequence). This CDR3 reads CASSLDSQAGELFF. The CDR3 nucleotides read TGTGCCAGCAGTCTCGACTCGCAAGCCGGGGAGCTGTTTTTT.

CDR3 loop: CASSSQDRGGNQPQHF. CDR3 coding DNA: TGTGCCAGCAGTTCCCAGGACAGGGGCGGAAATCAGCCCCAGCATTTT. The J gene is TRBJ1-5, the V gene TRBV6-2 or TRBV6-3, with 9 bases matching TRBD1. This CDR3 comprises 16 residues. The ends lost 4 bases at V and 4 bases at J; junction bases unmatched: 8. Per the germline V gene, CDR1 is MNHEY and CDR2 is SVGEGT.

V gene TRBV27 combines with J gene TRBJ1-1; 9 bases are shared with TRBD1. The J segment lost 0 bases and the V segment lost 5 bases, leaving 10 bases of the junction unmatched. Germline V lookup: CDR1 MNHEY, CDR2 SMNVEV (reference sequence). This CDR3 is built from 17 residues. In DNA, the CDR3 is TGTGCCAGCAGTCCAGGGACAGGGCTCCCGATGAACACTGAAGCTTTCTTT. It is translated as CASSPGTGLPMNTEAFF.

This chain uses TRBV29-1 with TRBJ2-3; 10 nucleotides match TRBD1. This CDR3 spans 13 amino acids. Germline V gene lookup returns CDR1 SQVTM and CDR2 ANQGSEA. Trimming cost V 4 bases and J 5 bases; bases outside gene matches: 3. The CDR3 nucleotides are TGCAGCGTTGGACAGGGGGCCGGAGATACGCAGTATTTT. Translating it yields CSVGQGAGDTQYF.

The genes are TRBV3-1 (or the pseudogene TRBV3-2) and TRBJ1-5; 10 bases are shared with TRBD1. Germline lookup yields CDR1 LGHDT and CDR2 YNNKEL (reference sequence). The CDR3 spans 16 residues. V trimming: 1 base; J trimming: 2 bases; junction bases outside the gene matches: 2. The CDR3 DNA follows: TGTGCCAGCAGCCAAGCCGGGACAGGGGGCAATCAGCCCCAGCATTTT. Translation: CASSQAGTGGNQPQHF.

The chain links TRBV7-9 to TRBJ1-2; TRBD1 matches at 8 bases. The ends lost 1 base at V and 2 bases at J; junction bases unmatched: 3. The CDR3 has 15 residues. The germline V gene encodes CDR1 SEHNR and CDR2 FQNEAQ (reference sequence). The CDR3: CASSLGDRPNYGYTF. The CDR3 nucleotides are TGTGCCAGCAGCTTAGGGGACAGGCCAAACTATGGCTACACCTTC.

The rearrangement links TRBV29-1 to TRBJ2-7; a possible D gene is TRBD1 (8 bases). CDR1 is SQVTM and CDR2 is ANQGSEA in the germline V gene. V shed 5 bases and J shed 2 bases, with 16 bases lying between them. The CDR3 runs 14 residues. The CDR3 sequence: CSVHGQGGAYEQYF. The CDR3, as DNA: TGCAGCGTTCATGGACAGGGAGGGGCCTACGAGCAGTACTTC.

The rearrangement links TRBV21-1 to TRBJ2-1; the table's D call, TRBD1, has no DNA check behind it. TRBV21-1 is deemed a pseudogene. This CDR3 comprises 19 residues. The CDR3 nucleotides read TGTGCCAGCAACCACAAAGAGATCCCCAGCTACAGCCCCTACAATGAGCAGTTCTTC. Translated: CASNHKEIPSYSPYNEQFF.

CDR3 in amino acids: CASSVATSGRGLFF. The CDR3 DNA reads as TGTGCCAGCAGCGTAGCTACGAGCGGGAGAGGGCTGTTTTTT. The V and J genes are TRBV9 and TRBJ2-2; 8 bases are shared with TRBD2. V shed 0 bases and J 13 bases; nucleotides not matched to a gene: 8. CDR1 SGDLS and CDR2 YYNGEE come from the germline V gene. The CDR3 extends over 14 amino acids.

The chain has TRBV9 and TRBJ1-1; 9 bases are a match to TRBD1. V was pared by 3 bases and J by 1 base, with 4 bases of the junction left unmatched. The germline V gene encodes CDR1 SGDLS and CDR2 YYNGEE. This CDR3 contains 15 residues. For the CDR3, the DNA is TGTGCCAGCAGCGCCCAGGGACAGGGGAACACTGAAGCTTTCTTT. Translated, it gives CASSAQGQGNTEAFF. Full variable domain (rest looked up from reference TRBV9 and TRBJ1-1): DSGVTQTPKHLITATGQRVTLRCSPRSGDLSVYWYQQSLDQGLQFLIQYYNGEERAKGNILERFSAQQFPDLHSELNLSSLELGDSALYFCASSAQGQGNTEAFFGQGTRLTVV.

This chain uses TRBV5-5 with TRBJ2-6, with a possible D match to TRBD1 (6 bases). The CDR3 extends over 15 amino acids. The V and J ends lost 4 bases and 2 bases respectively, with 10 bases between them. Germline CDR1 and CDR2: SGHKS and YYEKEE (reference sequence). CDR3 coding DNA: TGTGCCAGCAGCCAAACAGGGACTGGGGCCAACGTCCTGACTTTC. Its translation: CASSQTGTGANVLTF.

This chain links TRBV11-2 with TRBJ1-3; D uncertain. The CDR3 contains 16 residues. Germline V gives CDR1 SGHAT, CDR2 FQNNGV. Trimming took off 8 bases at V and 2 bases at J, with 19 bases between the two ends. In nucleotides, the CDR3 is TGTGCCAGCGATCCTTGGGCCCTGAATGCTGGAAACACCATATATTTT. Encoded protein: CASDPWALNAGNTIYF.

J is TRBJ2-7 and V is TRBV6-6, with 8 bases that match TRBD1. The CDR3 has 15 amino acids. Germline-derived CDR1 and CDR2 are MNHNY and SVGAGI (reference sequence). Trimming cost V 0 bases and J 4 bases; bases outside gene matches: 5. The CDR3: CASSYSGQGSYEQYF. In DNA, the CDR3 is TGTGCCAGCAGTTACTCTGGACAGGGAAGTTACGAGCAGTACTTC.

The count of this clone is one. J is TRBJ2-2 and V is TRBV3-1 (or the pseudogene TRBV3-2); D is perhaps TRBD1 (5 bases). Germline CDR1 LGHDT, CDR2 YNNKEL (reference sequence). The CDR3 is made up of 18 amino acids. The ends were cut back, 4 bases at V and 7 bases at J, with 25 bases in the middle. The CDR3 protein is CASSPSMGRDIYNGELFF. As DNA, the CDR3 is TGTGCCAGCAGCCCCAGCATGGGCAGGGATATTTACAACGGGGAGCTGTTTTTT.

This clone was picked up a small number of times. The CDR3, as DNA: TGTGCCAGCAGTCGGCAGCAGGTCCCCTACGAGCAGTACTTC. Translating gives CASSRQQVPYEQYF. The chain employs TRBV28 and TRBJ2-7; D is unclear. Germline V gene data show CDR1 as MDHEN and CDR2 as SYDVKM. The CDR3 extends over 14 amino acids. The V end lost 5 bases, the J end lost 2 bases, and 13 bases lay between the germline ends.

This chain joins TRBV7-9 and TRBJ2-3; no firm D call. There are 13 residues in the CDR3. Germline values: CDR1 SEHNR, CDR2 FQNEAQ (reference sequence). The V end lost 1 base, the J end lost 8 bases, and 10 bases lay between the germline ends. CDR3 in amino acids: CASSLERSGTQYF. In DNA, the CDR3 is TGTGCCAGCAGCTTAGAGCGTTCTGGTACGCAGTATTTT.

DNA of the CDR3: TGTGCCAGCAGCTTAGAAACATCCCACAATGAGCAGTTCTTC. Its translation is CASSLETSHNEQFF. The chain has TRBV11-2 and TRBJ2-1; D is unclear. The V end lost 0 bases, the J end lost 5 bases, and 8 bases lay between the germline ends. The CDR3 covers 14 residues. Germline V CDR1 and CDR2: SGHAT, FQNNGV.

This clone was seen a few times. CDR3 amino acids: CASSLYTGVRSTEAFF. DNA for the CDR3: TGTGCCAGCAGCTTATACACGGGGGTCAGGAGCACTGAAGCTTTCTTT. The chain is built from TRBV13 and TRBJ1-1; the D gene is possibly TRBD1 (5 bases). The CDR3 is 16 amino acids. The ends were cut back, 2 bases at V and 4 bases at J, with 17 bases in the middle. Germline V lookup: CDR1 PRHDT, CDR2 FYEKMQ (reference sequence).